The rows below give T cell receptor beta chains drawn from one sample of a study of cytomegalovirus exposure and HLA in healthy donors. Only in-frame clones appear in the TCRdb table, and some are missing; sequencing was by immunoSEQ multiplex PCR. The data hold under 200,000 clones, with 75% observed a single time. Specimen: PBMCs. Receptors originate from a female donor in good health and CMV-seronegative. CDR3s include the opening cysteine and the closing phenylalanine or tryptophan. The D gene is left open where the match is weak. A clone size is listed for some rows: how often the clone was seen (once, few, many), or a class if it is expanded.

clone size: NA
D gene: NA
V gene: TRBV5-4
J gene: TRBJ2-3
CDR3 protein: CAFKLPNGDTQYF
CDR3 DNA: TGTGCTTTCAAACTCCCAAACGGAGATACGCAGTATTTT

clone size: NA
D gene: NA
V gene: TRBV4-3
J gene: TRBJ2-7
CDR3 protein: CASSPRQEAYYEQYF
CDR3 DNA: TGCGCCAGCAGCCCTAGACAGGAGGCCTACTACGAGCAGTACTTC

clone size: NA
D gene: TRBD2
V gene: TRBV4-2
J gene: TRBJ2-1
CDR3 protein: CASSQAGSGGEQFF
CDR3 DNA: TGTGCCAGCAGCCAAGCGGGTAGCGGGGGTGAGCAGTTCTTC

clone size: few
D gene: NA
V gene: TRBV6-1
J gene: TRBJ2-1
CDR3 protein: CASRSLVRGNEQFF
CDR3 DNA: TGTGCCAGCAGGTCCCTCGTAAGGGGGAATGAGCAGTTCTTC

clone size: NA
D gene: NA
V gene: TRBV4-3
J gene: TRBJ2-1
CDR3 protein: CASSQGGGGGHEQFF
CDR3 DNA: TGCGCCAGCAGCCAGGGGGGTGGGGGGGGGCATGAGCAGTTCTTC

clone size: NA
D gene: NA
V gene: TRBV28
J gene: TRBJ1-4
CDR3 protein: CASSPLAEKLFF
CDR3 DNA: TGTGCCAGCAGCCCTTTGGCAGAAAAACTGTTTTTT

clone size: NA
D gene: NA
V gene: TRBV7-2
J gene: TRBJ2-1
CDR3 protein: CASSLRPLGTAYNEQFF
CDR3 DNA: TGTGCCAGCAGCTTACGTCCCCTCGGGACTGCCTACAATGAGCAGTTCTTC

clone size: NA
D gene: TRBD1
V gene: TRBV6-5
J gene: TRBJ1-6
CDR3 protein: CASAILTGANSPLHF
CDR3 DNA: TGTGCCAGCGCTATCTTGACAGGGGCTAATTCACCCCTCCACTTT

clone size: NA
D gene: NA
V gene: TRBV21-1
J gene: TRBJ1-5
CDR3 protein: CAAGGGCQPQHF
CDR3 DNA: TGTGCCGCTGGGGGGGGTTGTCAGCCCCAGCATTTT

clone size: NA
D gene: TRBD1
V gene: TRBV30
J gene: TRBJ1-5
CDR3 protein: CACPGQGNQPQHF
CDR3 DNA: TGTGCCTGCCCGGGACAGGGGAATCAGCCCCAGCATTTT

clone size: few
D gene: TRBD1
V gene: TRBV29-1
J gene: TRBJ1-5
CDR3 protein: CSVRTGEVNQPQHF
CDR3 DNA: TGCAGCGTTAGGACAGGGGAGGTCAATCAGCCCCAGCATTTT

clone size: NA
D gene: TRBD2
V gene: TRBV27
J gene: TRBJ2-7
CDR3 protein: CASSLASGSYEQYF
CDR3 DNA: TGTGCCAGCAGCCTCGCTAGCGGGAGCTACGAGCAGTACTTC

clone size: NA
D gene: NA
V gene: TRBV4-1
J gene: TRBJ2-1
CDR3 protein: CASSQEAVRGNEQFF
CDR3 DNA: TGCGCCAGCAGCCAAGAGGCGGTGCGGGGCAATGAGCAGTTCTTC

clone size: NA
D gene: TRBD1
V gene: TRBV7-3
J gene: TRBJ2-7
CDR3 protein: CASSLSGGTGGNEQYF
CDR3 DNA: TGTGCCAGCAGCTTATCTGGCGGGACAGGGGGCAACGAGCAGTACTTC

clone size: few
D gene: NA
V gene: TRBV4-3
J gene: TRBJ2-5
CDR3 protein: CASSPSRGQETQYF
CDR3 DNA: TGCGCCAGCTCCCCATCCCGGGGTCAAGAGACCCAGTACTTC

clone size: NA
D gene: NA
V gene: TRBV7-8
J gene: TRBJ1-2
CDR3 protein: CASSREGGGYGYTF
CDR3 DNA: TGTGCCAGCAGCCGGGAAGGGGGGGGCTATGGCTACACCTTC

clone size: NA
D gene: NA
V gene: TRBV19
J gene: TRBJ2-7
CDR3 protein: CASRGRDTSSYEQYF
CDR3 DNA: TGTGCCAGTAGAGGACGGGACACATCTTCCTACGAGCAGTACTTC

clone size: NA
D gene: NA
V gene: TRBV4-1
J gene: TRBJ1-4
CDR3 protein: CASSQGLTNPNEKLFF
CDR3 DNA: TGCGCCAGCAGCCAGGGCCTTACCAACCCTAATGAAAAACTGTTTTTT

clone size: NA
D gene: TRBD1
V gene: TRBV28
J gene: TRBJ1-5
CDR3 protein: CASRTGGNQPQHF
CDR3 DNA: TGTGCCAGCAGGACAGGGGGCAATCAGCCCCAGCATTTT

clone size: NA
D gene: NA
V gene: TRBV6-5
J gene: TRBJ1-1
CDR3 protein: CASSRTENTEAFF
CDR3 DNA: TGTGCCAGCAGTCGGACAGAGAACACTGAAGCTTTCTTT

clone size: NA
D gene: TRBD1
V gene: TRBV10-3
J gene: TRBJ1-3
CDR3 protein: CAISEDYRGPRSGNTIYF
CDR3 DNA: TGTGCCATCAGTGAGGATTACAGGGGGCCCCGCTCTGGAAACACCATATATTTT

clone size: NA
D gene: NA
V gene: TRBV6-4
J gene: TRBJ2-7
CDR3 protein: CASGRLSYEQYF
CDR3 DNA: TGTGCCAGTGGTCGACTCTCCTACGAGCAGTACTTC

clone size: NA
D gene: NA
V gene: TRBV28
J gene: TRBJ1-3
CDR3 protein: CASSPQATPGNTIYF
CDR3 DNA: TGTGCCAGCAGTCCCCAGGCCACACCTGGAAACACCATATATTTT

clone size: NA
D gene: TRBD1
V gene: TRBV6-1
J gene: TRBJ2-7
CDR3 protein: CATWDSPVYEQYF
CDR3 DNA: TGTGCCACCTGGGACAGCCCAGTCTACGAGCAGTACTTC

clone size: NA
D gene: NA
V gene: TRBV19
J gene: TRBJ1-5
CDR3 protein: CASSIDPGTYNQPQHF
CDR3 DNA: TGTGCCAGTAGTATAGATCCCGGGACATACAATCAGCCCCAGCATTTT

clone size: once
D gene: TRBD1
V gene: TRBV29-1
J gene: TRBJ2-7
CDR3 protein: CSVEGWTGHTGEQYF
CDR3 DNA: TGCAGCGTTGAAGGGTGGACAGGGCACACAGGCGAGCAGTACTTC

clone size: few
D gene: NA
V gene: TRBV4-3
J gene: TRBJ1-3
CDR3 protein: CASSQSHPGNTIYF
CDR3 DNA: TGCGCCAGCAGCCAAAGCCACCCTGGAAACACCATATATTTT

clone size: NA
D gene: TRBD2
V gene: TRBV27
J gene: TRBJ2-1
CDR3 protein: CASSWSSGFSYNEQFF
CDR3 DNA: TGTGCCAGCAGTTGGTCTAGCGGGTTCTCCTACAATGAGCAGTTCTTC

clone size: NA
D gene: TRBD1
V gene: TRBV6-5
J gene: TRBJ1-1
CDR3 protein: CASRMTGLGTEAFF
CDR3 DNA: TGTGCCAGCAGGATGACAGGGTTGGGGACTGAAGCTTTCTTT

clone size: NA
D gene: NA
V gene: TRBV18
J gene: TRBJ1-6
CDR3 protein: CASSSQGTVLSYNSPLHF
CDR3 DNA: TGTGCCAGCTCGTCGCAGGGAACAGTTCTCTCCTATAATTCACCCCTCCACTTT

clone size: NA
D gene: TRBD2
V gene: TRBV5-1
J gene: TRBJ2-3
CDR3 protein: CASSPRTSGRTDTQYF
CDR3 DNA: TGCGCCAGCAGCCCCCGGACTAGCGGGAGAACAGATACGCAGTATTTT

clone size: NA
D gene: NA
V gene: TRBV7-6
J gene: TRBJ2-3
CDR3 protein: CASSLAYSTDTQYF
CDR3 DNA: TGTGCCAGCAGCTTAGCTTATAGCACAGATACGCAGTATTTT

clone size: NA
D gene: NA
V gene: TRBV11-3
J gene: TRBJ2-5
CDR3 protein: CASSLEGRPQETQYF
CDR3 DNA: TGTGCCAGCAGCTTAGAGGGCCGGCCCCAAGAGACCCAGTACTTC

clone size: NA
D gene: NA
V gene: TRBV29-1
J gene: TRBJ2-3
CDR3 protein: CSVEVGQSDTQYF
CDR3 DNA: TGCAGCGTTGAGGTGGGGCAGTCAGATACGCAGTATTTT

clone size: NA
D gene: NA
V gene: TRBV27
J gene: TRBJ2-3
CDR3 protein: CASTNDSNTDTQYF
CDR3 DNA: TGTGCCAGCACAAATGACAGCAACACAGATACGCAGTATTTT

clone size: NA
D gene: TRBD1
V gene: TRBV7-6
J gene: TRBJ1-4
CDR3 protein: CASSPGQGLTNEKLFF
CDR3 DNA: TGTGCCAGCAGTCCCGGACAGGGACTAACTAATGAAAAACTGTTTTTT

clone size: NA
D gene: NA
V gene: TRBV5-1
J gene: TRBJ1-1
CDR3 protein: CASSHGGVTEAFF
CDR3 DNA: TGCGCCAGCAGCCATGGGGGGGTCACTGAAGCTTTCTTT

clone size: NA
D gene: NA
V gene: TRBV28
J gene: TRBJ1-2
CDR3 protein: CASSLNGYGYTF
CDR3 DNA: TGTGCCAGCAGTTTAAACGGGTATGGCTACACCTTC

clone size: few
D gene: TRBD1
V gene: TRBV6-5
J gene: TRBJ2-7
CDR3 protein: CASSYSQDRPYEQYF
CDR3 DNA: TGTGCCAGCAGTTACTCCCAGGACAGGCCCTACGAGCAGTACTTC

clone size: once
D gene: TRBD2
V gene: TRBV30
J gene: TRBJ2-7
CDR3 protein: CAWSATSVYEQYF
CDR3 DNA: TGTGCCTGGAGTGCGACTAGCGTGTACGAGCAGTACTTC

clone size: NA
D gene: TRBD2
V gene: TRBV6-5
J gene: TRBJ2-5
CDR3 protein: CASSRTSGSQETQYF
CDR3 DNA: TGTGCCAGCAGCAGGACTAGCGGGAGCCAAGAGACCCAGTACTTC

clone size: NA
D gene: NA
V gene: TRBV19
J gene: TRBJ1-5
CDR3 protein: CASTNRSGPQHF
CDR3 DNA: TGTGCCAGTACGAACAGGTCGGGGCCCCAGCATTTT

clone size: NA
D gene: TRBD1
V gene: TRBV12-5
J gene: TRBJ2-7
CDR3 protein: CASGRTGGFGSPSYEQYF
CDR3 DNA: TGTGCTAGTGGCCGGACAGGGGGGTTCGGTTCTCCCTCCTACGAGCAGTACTTC

clone size: NA
D gene: NA
V gene: TRBV25-1
J gene: TRBJ2-7
CDR3 protein: CASADYVEQYF
CDR3 DNA: TGTGCCAGCGCCGACTACGTGGAGCAGTACTTC

clone size: once
D gene: TRBD2
V gene: TRBV5-4
J gene: TRBJ2-3
CDR3 protein: CASRIDPGLARADTQYF
CDR3 DNA: TGTGCCAGCAGGATCGATCCCGGACTAGCACGGGCAGATACGCAGTATTTT

clone size: NA
D gene: TRBD2
V gene: TRBV7-2
J gene: TRBJ2-7
CDR3 protein: CASSLFEGLAGVEQYF
CDR3 DNA: TGTGCCAGCAGCCTGTTTGAAGGGCTAGCGGGAGTCGAGCAGTACTTC

clone size: NA
D gene: TRBD1
V gene: TRBV4-2
J gene: TRBJ1-2
CDR3 protein: CASSPFDRADYGYTF
CDR3 DNA: TGTGCCAGCAGCCCATTCGACAGGGCTGACTATGGCTACACCTTC

clone size: NA
D gene: TRBD1
V gene: TRBV30
J gene: TRBJ1-3
CDR3 protein: CAWRTGPNGNTIYF
CDR3 DNA: TGTGCCTGGAGGACAGGGCCAAATGGAAACACCATATATTTT

clone size: NA
D gene: NA
V gene: TRBV14
J gene: TRBJ1-2
CDR3 protein: CASSQDRFGGDVHYGYTF
CDR3 DNA: TGTGCCAGCAGCCAAGACCGTTTCGGGGGGGACGTTCACTATGGCTACACCTTC

clone size: once
D gene: TRBD1
V gene: TRBV7-2
J gene: TRBJ2-2
CDR3 protein: CASNPGQFTGELFF
CDR3 DNA: TGTGCCAGCAACCCGGGACAGTTCACCGGGGAGCTGTTTTTT

clone size: NA
D gene: NA
V gene: TRBV19
J gene: TRBJ2-3
CDR3 protein: CASSITGDTQYF
CDR3 DNA: TGTGCCAGTAGTATAACCGGAGATACGCAGTATTTT

clone size: NA
D gene: NA
V gene: TRBV25-1
J gene: TRBJ2-2
CDR3 protein: CASSGTANTGELFF
CDR3 DNA: TGTGCCAGCAGTGGGACAGCGAACACCGGGGAGCTGTTTTTT